Below, 28 T cell receptor beta chains from the same sample are listed, as sequenced in a study of cytomegalovirus exposure and HLA in healthy donors. In the PCR, 60 Vbeta and 13 Jbeta primers were used. Profiling relied on immunoSEQ multiplex PCR, and the TCRdb table lists in-frame clones only, not all of them. The sample holds some 150,000 clones; more than 70% are singletons and the top ten take 1.3% to 1.5%. The sample was PBMCs. These receptors came from a man aged 60 to 75 in good health and CMV-seronegative.

V gene TRBV5-8 combines with J gene TRBJ1-5; TRBD1 agrees at 7 bases. Germline CDR1 reads SGHTS; CDR2 reads YDEGEE. Losses at the gene ends were 2 bases for V and 5 bases for J; bases not matched to a gene: 7. The CDR3 loop spans 15 amino acids. For the CDR3, the DNA is TGTGCCAGCAGCTTCCGCCCAGGGGGGTATCAGCCCCAGCATTTT. This sequence encodes CASSFRPGGYQPQHF.

The chain combines TRBV30 with TRBJ1-3; a possible D gene is TRBD1 (6 bases). V lost 5 bases to trimming and J lost 3 bases, with 14 bases between them. This CDR3 spans 14 amino acids. Germline CDR1 reads GTSNPN; CDR2 reads SVGIG (reference sequence). The CDR3 here is CAWDSTGYGNTIYF. CDR3 nucleotides: TGTGCCTGGGATTCAACAGGGTATGGAAACACCATATATTTT.

This rearrangement joins TRBV10-1 to TRBJ2-5; TRBD1 matches at 7 bases. The J call may be incorrect, as the DNA end agrees better with TRBJ2-7. The length of the CDR3 is 14 residues. Germline V gene data show CDR1 as WNHNN and CDR2 as SYGVQD (reference sequence). CDR3: CASSGQGTAYEQYF. The CDR3 region has the DNA TGCGCCAGCAGTGGTCAAGGGACAGCCTACGAGCAGTACTTC.

The chain uses TRBV5-1 and TRBJ2-3; D perhaps matches TRBD2 (5 bases). V was shortened by 4 bases and J by 5 bases, with 14 bases between the two germline ends. This CDR3 has 14 residues. Germline lookup yields CDR1 SGHRS and CDR2 YFSETQ. The CDR3 DNA is TGCGCCAGCAGCGTGTTGCGGGTGCAAGATACGCAGTATTTT. Translation: CASSVLRVQDTQYF.

This clone was counted only a few times. The genes are TRBV7-7 and TRBJ2-5; TRBD1 agrees at 9 bases. Germline V gives CDR1 SSHAT, CDR2 FNYEAQ (reference sequence). The CDR3 has 16 residues. With 9 bases clipped from V and 0 bases from J, the junction kept 11 bases outside the gene matches. CDR3 bases: TGTGCCAGTTCCCCCTTAGGGACAGGGTACCAAGAGACCCAGTACTTC. This translates into CASSPLGTGYQETQYF.

The chain uses TRBV6-5 and TRBJ1-2, with TRBD1 identical over 9 bases. The CDR3 contains 15 residues. Germline V gene sequence: CDR1 MNHEY, CDR2 SVGAGI. After removal of 1 base from V and 7 bases from J, the junction contained 7 bases not matched to a gene. The CDR3 loop is CASSYLAGTGIGYTF. Here the CDR3 DNA reads TGTGCCAGCAGTTACTTGGCCGGGACAGGGATTGGCTACACCTTC.

This chain joins TRBV21-1 and TRBJ2-3; the D call in the table, TRBD2, was not verified against the DNA. TRBV21-1 is recorded as a pseudogene. The CDR3 totals 16 residues. CDR3 protein: CASATKNGGWTDTQYF. The CDR3 DNA follows: TGTGCCAGCGCCACGAAGAACGGGGGGTGGACAGATACGCAGTATTTT.

On this clone: The same CDR3 is also encoded by other DNA sequences in this sample. The gene calls are TRBV5-6 and TRBJ2-3; D not resolved. The CDR3 spans 13 residues. Germline CDR1 and CDR2: SGHDT and YYEEEE. Between the trimmed V and J ends, which lost 4 bases and 1 base, there was a span of 7 bases. CDR3 in amino acids: CASSLRGTDTQYF. The CDR3 DNA follows: TGTGCCAGCAGCCTCCGAGGCACAGATACGCAGTATTTT. Looking up the rest from reference TRBV5-6 and TRBJ2-3 gives the full variable domain: DAGVTQSPTHLIKTRGQQVTLRCSPKSGHDTVSWYQQALGQGPQFIFQYYEEEERQRGNFPDRFSGHQFPNYSSELNVNALLLGDSALYLCASSLRGTDTQYFGPGTRLTVL.

This rearrangement joins TRBV6-6 to TRBJ1-1; D is unclear. Germline lookup yields CDR1 MNHNY and CDR2 SVGAGI (reference sequence). V was trimmed by 5 bases and J by 11 bases, leaving 15 bases between them. The CDR3 has 12 residues. The CDR3 reads CASSVDLMEAFF. In DNA form, the CDR3 reads TGTGCCAGCAGTGTCGACTTGATGGAGGCTTTCTTT.

The chain links TRBV23-1 to TRBJ1-6; possible D gene TRBD1, 5 bases. TRBV23-1 is reported as an ORF; its role is uncertain. V was cut by 0 bases and J by 9 bases, with 15 bases left in between. This CDR3 spans 16 amino acids. CDR3 sequence: CASSQSPRRVGSPLHF. DNA of the CDR3: TGCGCCAGCAGTCAATCACCCCGCAGGGTTGGTTCACCCCTCCACTTT.

This clone was detected only a few times. The chain uses TRBV7-2 and TRBJ2-1; D might be TRBD1 (5 bases). With 7 bases removed from V and 7 bases from J, the gap between germline ends came to 14 bases. From germline, CDR1 is SGHTA and CDR2 FQGNSA. This CDR3 comprises 13 residues. As DNA, the CDR3 is TGTGCCAGCATCCTAGGGGTCGAGAATGAGCAGTTCTTC. Amino acids: CASILGVENEQFF.

The rearrangement joins TRBV27 to TRBJ2-7; 15 bases align to TRBD2. Germline CDR1 MNHEY, CDR2 SMNVEV (reference sequence). The J segment lost 0 bases and the V segment lost 5 bases, leaving 8 bases of the junction unmatched. The CDR3 runs to 18 residues. Written as DNA, the CDR3 is TGTGCCAGCAGTCCCCCGGGACTAGCGGGAGGCAGCTCCTACGAGCAGTACTTC. Translating gives CASSPPGLAGGSSYEQYF.

This sequence joins TRBV7-2 and TRBJ1-5, with TRBD1 as a possible D gene (6 bases). V gave up 2 bases and J gave up 6 bases, with 14 bases separating them. The CDR3 is 15 residues long. Germline CDR1 SGHTA, CDR2 FQGNSA. The CDR3 sequence is CASSLIGQRIQPQHF. For the CDR3, the DNA is TGTGCCAGCAGCTTAATAGGACAGCGTATTCAGCCCCAGCATTTT.

In DNA form, the CDR3 reads TGTGCCTGGAAAAGGGGGCAGGGCAACTTCTATGGCTACACCTTC. The encoded protein is CAWKRGQGNFYGYTF. The genes are TRBV30 and TRBJ1-2, with TRBD1 matching 7 bases. Per germline, CDR1 GTSNPN and CDR2 SVGIG (reference sequence). V trimming: 4 bases; J trimming: 4 bases; junction bases outside the gene matches: 12. The CDR3 has 15 amino acids.

This clone turned up a few times. V is TRBV9 and J is TRBJ1-1; D call uncertain. Germline V gene lookup returns CDR1 SGDLS and CDR2 YYNGEE. The CDR3 sequence is 13 residues long. V was pared by 0 bases and J by 5 bases, with 8 bases between. Here the CDR3 reads CASSVVVETEAFF. For the CDR3, the DNA is TGTGCCAGCAGCGTAGTAGTGGAGACTGAAGCTTTCTTT.

V gene TRBV7-9 combines with J gene TRBJ2-1, with D perhaps matching TRBD2 (6 bases). V lost 5 bases and J 8 bases, leaving 16 bases between the germline ends. The CDR3 has 14 residues. CDR1 SEHNR and CDR2 FQNEAQ come from the germline V gene (reference sequence). In DNA, the CDR3 is TGTGCCAGCAGCCCGACCGGGACTTCCTATGAGCAGTTCTTC. Amino acid sequence: CASSPTGTSYEQFF. The variable domain in full, with the rest retrieved from reference TRBV7-9 and TRBJ2-1, is DTGVSQNPRHKITKRGQNVTFRCDPISEHNRLYWYRQTLGQGPEFLTYFQNEAQLEKSRLLSDRFSAERPKGSFSTLEIQRTEQGDSAMYLCASSPTGTSYEQFFGPGTRLTVL.

The rearrangement joins TRBV28 to TRBJ1-4; TRBD1 matches 9 bases. Germline lookup yields CDR1 MDHEN and CDR2 SYDVKM. V shed 5 bases, J shed 7 bases, and the junction held 5 bases outside the gene matches. The CDR3 runs to 14 residues. The CDR3 bases are TGTGCCAGCAGTCCCGGGGACAGGGTTGAAAAACTGTTTTTT. It yields the protein CASSPGDRVEKLFF.

V gene TRBV11-3 combines with J gene TRBJ1-1; D unresolved. Trimming removed 1 base at V and 0 bases at J, with 6 bases between. Germline V gene lookup returns CDR1 SGHNT and CDR2 YENEEA. The CDR3 is 14 amino acids. This chain's CDR3 is CASSLGHLNTEAFF. CDR3 coding DNA: TGTGCCAGCAGCTTAGGGCATCTGAACACTGAAGCTTTCTTT.

The V call is TRBV5-6, the J call TRBJ1-1; D is undetermined. V shed 0 bases and J shed 1 base, with 10 bases lying between them. Germline CDR1 SGHDT, CDR2 YYEEEE. This CDR3 is built from 15 residues. Written as DNA, the CDR3 is TGTGCCAGCAGCTTGGTTCTGGGAGGGAACACTGAAGCTTTCTTT. The encoded protein is CASSLVLGGNTEAFF. The full variable domain, its missing parts supplied by reference TRBV5-6 and TRBJ1-1, is DAGVTQSPTHLIKTRGQQVTLRCSPKSGHDTVSWYQQALGQGPQFIFQYYEEEERQRGNFPDRFSGHQFPNYSSELNVNALLLGDSALYLCASSLVLGGNTEAFFGQGTRLTVV.

The rearrangement joins TRBV27 to TRBJ2-6; possible D gene TRBD2, 6 bases. This CDR3 spans 20 amino acids. Germline values: CDR1 MNHEY, CDR2 SMNVEV (reference sequence). V lost 5 bases and J 0 bases, leaving 23 bases between the germline ends. This CDR3 reads CASSRPPGLAPSSGANVLTF. CDR3 sequence (DNA): TGTGCCAGCAGTCGCCCTCCGGGACTCGCACCCAGCTCTGGGGCCAACGTCCTGACTTTC.

The rearrangement uses TRBV27 and TRBJ2-7; 8 nucleotides match TRBD2. The germline V gene has CDR1 MNHEY and CDR2 SMNVEV (reference sequence). The CDR3 consists of 13 residues. Trimming cost V 5 bases and J 7 bases; bases outside gene matches: 7. The DNA for the CDR3 is TGTGCCAGCAGTGGCGGGACTAGAGAAGAGCAGTACTTC. Protein product: CASSGGTREEQYF.

This CDR3 reads CASSVGAGSTDTQYF. CDR3 DNA sequence: TGTGCCAGCAGCGTAGGAGCGGGAAGCACAGATACGCAGTATTTT. V usage is TRBV9 and J usage is TRBJ2-3; 7 nucleotides agree with TRBD2. CDR3 length: 15 residues. Germline loops: CDR1 SGDLS, CDR2 YYNGEE. Trimming at V came to 0 bases and at J to 0 bases, leaving 1 base not matched to a gene.

V and J are TRBV7-6 and TRBJ2-7; D may be TRBD2 (6 bases). From germline, CDR1 is SGHVS and CDR2 FNYEAQ. The CDR3 consists of 13 residues. Trimming shortened V by 4 bases and J by 7 bases, and 14 bases separated the two germline ends. The CDR3 DNA is TGTGCCAGCAGCTCTAGACTAGGAGGGGAGCAGTACTTC. Translating gives CASSSRLGGEQYF.

This clone was recorded a few times. CDR3 coding DNA: TGCGCCAGCAGCCAAGATCCCAGGGGAAATCAGCCCCAGCATTTT. It encodes CASSQDPRGNQPQHF. The V gene is TRBV4-3, the J gene TRBJ1-5; D is possibly TRBD1 (6 bases). The CDR3 contains 15 residues. Trimming removed 0 bases from V and 4 bases from J, with 10 bases in between. The germline gives CDR1 LGHNA, CDR2 YSLEER.

This chain uses TRBV6-6 with TRBJ1-4; D unclear. Germline V gene sequence: CDR1 MNHNY, CDR2 SVGAGI (reference sequence). The CDR3 consists of 13 residues. Deletions cut 0 bases from V and 8 bases from J, with 7 bases between. Here the CDR3 DNA reads TGTGCCAGCAGTTACTCGGAGCGGGAAAAACTGTTTTTT. Translating it yields CASSYSEREKLFF.

This chain connects TRBV5-6 to TRBJ2-3; D gene uncertain. The length of the CDR3 is 14 residues. The germline V and J ends were trimmed by 2 bases and 2 bases, with 9 bases remaining between them. The germline gives CDR1 SGHDT, CDR2 YYEEEE. CDR3 bases: TGTGCCAGCAGCTTCGCCAGTCACACAGATACGCAGTATTTT. This encodes CASSFASHTDTQYF.

J is TRBJ2-5 and V is TRBV7-6, with D unclear. V was clipped by 4 bases and J by 5 bases, with 8 bases between them. The CDR3 is made up of 12 amino acids. The germline V gene encodes CDR1 SGHVS and CDR2 FNYEAQ. The CDR3 DNA sequence: TGTGCCAGCAGCTCCTACCGGGAGACCCAGTACTTC. Protein product: CASSSYRETQYF.

The chain links TRBV28 to TRBJ2-7; possible D gene TRBD2, 5 bases. The CDR3 runs 15 residues. Trimming stripped 4 bases from V and 2 bases from J, with 15 bases between. Germline lookup yields CDR1 MDHEN and CDR2 SYDVKM. The CDR3 coding sequence is TGTGCCAGCAGTTGGACGGGGAAGGCCCCCTACGAGCAGTACTTC. It specifies CASSWTGKAPYEQYF.